This T cell receptor beta chain was recovered during a study of blood T cell repertoires in COVID-19 (dated by TCRdb to the early 2020s). For the study in its entirety: Samples from collaborators originated in the United States, Italy and Spain and spanned both the acute and convalescent phases of COVID-19. The prospective study material was composed of cDNA or gDNA derived from T cells, B-cell-depleted T cells, or PBMCs. Deeply sampled blood TCRbeta repertoires from subjects exposed to, actively infected with, or recovered from COVID-19 were included in the dataset. The repertoires were released in a freely available public database intended as a resource for research on the immune response to SARS-CoV-2. Samples were obtained from the ongoing ImmuneRACE study (first 160 participants) and from roughly 1,300 subjects provided by 6 global collaborators. The sample metadata nearly always contained a de-identified subject ID, COVID-19 status, age in years and sex. Where available, HLA class I and class II types were obtained from metadata supplied by the sample provider rather than from assay-based typing.

Another Seattle source contributed samples from volunteer blood donors who had recovered from COVID-19. Whole blood was collected in K2EDTA tubes by collaborating institutions according to the institutions' own protocols. Collaborator samples were shipped for TCRbeta analysis as frozen whole blood, isolated PBMCs, or DNA extracted from either sample type. General findings and caveats noted by the study authors: Clinical and demographic metadata were provided uncurated, with the amount varying by source and participant.

TCRbeta CDR3 regions were amplified from genomic DNA using the immunoSEQ Assay, a bias-controlled multiplex PCR. The original pipeline was this. Within the assay, amplification of reference gene primers was used to estimate how many nucleated cells each sample contained. To quantify the absolute abundance of each unique TCRbeta CDR3 rearrangement, sequence reads were collapsed and filtered. For each sample, productive Simpson clonality was calculated by taking the square root of Simpson's diversity index across productive rearrangements. TCRdb stores this immuneACCESS table with in-frame sequences only. Part of the clones is absent; in the studies checked, under half of the shortfall reflects unresolved V genes, and no reason is known for the rest. Clone size and V and J calls were adopted from that table, with D and trimming inferred from the DNA. For this sample there are hundreds of thousands of clones; approximately 83% appear just once. 2.1% of the sample is held by the ten biggest clonotypes.

The CDR3 contains 17 residues, cysteine and phenylalanine counted. Only the CDR3 region is kept as DNA, spanning 51 bases read in frame from base 1. Turning to this clone: Its specific antigen is unknown. Nothing much larger sits one base from this clone, and base qualities are not available.

The source of this sequence is a woman in her twenties or thirties who had recovered from COVID-19. Sequencing used peripheral blood. This chain is built from TRBV12-2 and TRBJ1-5; TRBD1, the D gene given by the table, was not confirmed from the DNA. TRBV12-2 is marked as a pseudogene. The DNA sequence is TGTGCAAGTCGCCTCCCAGTACAGGGAATCTTAAATCAGCCCCAGCATTTT. Translation gives CASRLPVQGILNQPQHF.